This TCR beta chain was identified during a study of CD8 T cells in ankylosing spondylitis. TCRdb re-called the 5' RACE reads through MiXCR, storing one row per CDR3 protein. Among under 300,000 distinct CDR3 sequences listed, 8% to 9.5% were seen once. CDR3 length: 15 amino acids. Germline-derived CDR1 and CDR2 are SGHRS and YFSETQ. J lost 0 bases, V lost 4 bases, and 4 bases had no gene match. This clonotype appeared many times. Its target is not known. Study-level findings and limits: Clones linked with disease were CD8+ and fairly uncommon in the peripheral blood. Disease-associated clones were reportedly significantly overrepresented in matched ankylosing spondylitis synovial fluid.

The sequencing sample was made of blood, either unsorted or a sorted T cell fraction (not recorded which). The chain joins TRBV5-1 to TRBJ1-2, with TRBD1 identical over 9 bases. This TCR came from a male donor with ankylosing spondylitis or in good health (not recorded which). The CDR3 DNA follows: TGCGCCAGCAGCATACGACAGGGGGCTAACTATGGCTACACCTTC. Translated: CASSIRQGANYGYTF.